This T cell receptor beta chain was identified in a study of blood T cell repertoires in COVID-19. The overall study: In each case, the material was cDNA or gDNA derived from T cells, B-cell-depleted T cells, or PBMCs.

TCRdb keeps only in-frame clones here, not all; method: immunoSEQ multiplex PCR. The profile shows about 140,000 clones, about 87% of them singletons. CDR1 MNHEY and CDR2 SMNVEV come from the germline V gene (reference sequence). Trimming took off 5 bases at V and 1 base at J, with 17 bases between the two ends. The CDR3 sequence is 16 residues long. This rearrangement joins TRBV27 to TRBJ1-1; the D gene is possibly TRBD1 (5 bases). The sequence was obtained from a human donor with COVID-19, enrolled during active disease. The donor label of this sample is uncertain. The sample was peripheral blood. CDR3 loop: CASSPPSGQPNTEAFF. The CDR3 nucleotides are TGTGCCAGCAGTCCCCCCTCCGGACAACCGAACACTGAAGCTTTCTTT.